These 8 T cell receptor beta chains share one sample of origin, sequenced in a study of regulatory T cells in long-lasting Graves disease (dated by TCRdb to about 2021). According to the study, the label for this sample's time point signals: newly diagnosed GD, antithyroid drugs for less than 3 months. For both TCR sequencing and RNA sequencing, RNA was extracted from PBMCs in TRIzol. Library prep was done by multiplex PCR. The sequencer was an Illumina HiSeq 4000. TCR beta libraries were built with iRepertoire HTBI primers and Arm-PCR amplification of CDR3 regions. TCRdb reprocessed the public reads (quality trimming at Q25 with fastp, clone calling with MiXCR) and kept in-frame beta chains. CDR3 protein sequences are deduplicated, and each keeps its most common genes and DNA. The sample profile shows approximately 360,000 distinct CDR3 sequences; roughly 10% of them were found once. The ten most abundant clones make up 18% of the sample.

The same data also went into a second study, on T cells in Graves' hyperthyroidism and ophthalmopathy.

Specimen: peripheral blood mononuclear cells (PBMCs), collected at new diagnosis, from a patient treated with antithyroid drugs. The source is a woman aged 18 to 35 with Graves disease. Donor details come from another sample of the same person, matched by shared clones.

At least ten counts were recorded for this clonotype. The chain couples TRBV6-1 to TRBJ2-5, with 13 bases aligning to TRBD2. V was clipped by 6 bases and J by 2 bases; unmatched bases: 9. Germline values: CDR1 MNHNS, CDR2 SASEGT. This CDR3 has 17 residues. In DNA form, the CDR3 reads TGTGCCAGCAGCAACCCCGGACTAGCGGGGGATCAAGAGACCCAGTACTTC. Translated, it gives CASSNPGLAGDQETQYF.

The V and J genes are TRBV29-1 and TRBJ2-2, with D possibly being TRBD2 (7 bases). Germline loops: CDR1 SQVTM, CDR2 ANQGSEA. This CDR3 region has 15 residues. Deletions cut 7 bases from V and 4 bases from J, with 19 bases between. CDR3 in amino acids: CSGKQGGSITGELFF. The CDR3 DNA sequence: TGCAGCGGAAAACAGGGAGGGAGTATCACCGGGGAGCTGTTTTTT.

This clonotype was picked up many times. The genes are TRBV7-2 and TRBJ1-1; 9 bases map to TRBD1. The V gene's germline CDR1 is SGHTA and CDR2 FQGNSA. Trimming cost V 4 bases and J 0 bases; bases outside gene matches: 3. CDR3 length: 15 residues. The CDR3 sequence is CASSWDRVMNTEAFF. The CDR3 coding sequence is TGTGCCAGCAGCTGGGACAGGGTCATGAACACTGAAGCTTTCTTT.

The table lists this clonotype with many counts. The chain couples TRBV9 to TRBJ2-5, with D perhaps given as TRBD1 or TRBD2 (5 bases each). The V end was cut by 2 bases, the J end by 4 bases, with 15 bases between. Germline V gene lookup returns CDR1 SGDLS and CDR2 YYNGEE. There are 15 residues in the CDR3. CDR3 nucleotide sequence: TGTGCCAGCAGCGTCGGAACGGGGCAGGGAGAGACCCAGTACTTC. This gives the protein CASSVGTGQGETQYF.

This clonotype was detected ten times or more. This chain links TRBV29-1 with TRBJ1-1; D not certain. The V and J ends lost 1 base and 0 bases respectively, with 6 bases between them. Per germline, CDR1 SQVTM and CDR2 ANQGSEA. The length of the CDR3 is 13 residues. The CDR3 sequence is CSVEGRLNTEAFF. CDR3 bases: TGCAGCGTTGAAGGCAGGTTGAACACTGAAGCTTTCTTT.

This clonotype was seen ten or more times. CDR3 in DNA: TGTGCCATCACCAAATCGGGATCTCTGGCGGGAGGCCAACTTTCCTACGAGCAGTACTTC. This gives the protein CAITKSGSLAGGQLSYEQYF. The chain employs TRBV10-3 and TRBJ2-7, with TRBD2 identical over 8 bases. Per germline, CDR1 ENHRY and CDR2 SYGVKD. The CDR3 has 20 residues. Trimming cost V 7 bases and J 1 base; bases outside gene matches: 24.

V is TRBV3-1 and J is TRBJ2-4; 8 bases are shared with TRBD2. CDR3 size: 13 residues. With V trimmed by 3 bases and J by 8 bases, 3 bases remained unmatched. Per germline, CDR1 LGHDT and CDR2 YNNKEL (reference sequence). CDR3 residues: CASSHGLAYIQYF. Written as DNA, the CDR3 is TGTGCCAGCAGCCACGGACTAGCTTACATTCAGTACTTC.

Ten or more counts support this clonotype. This sequence joins TRBV19 and TRBJ2-1; TRBD2 aligns across 8 bases. V was clipped by 9 bases and J by 6 bases; unmatched bases: 7. Germline loops: CDR1 LNHDA, CDR2 SQIVND (reference sequence). CDR3 length equals 13 residues. CDR3 residues: CASRGAGVNEQFF. The CDR3 DNA sequence: TGTGCCAGCCGGGGAGCGGGAGTCAATGAGCAGTTCTTC.